What follows are 29 T cell receptor beta chains derived from one specimen sequenced in a study of blood T cell repertoires in COVID-19. Clones were sequenced by immunoSEQ multiplex PCR, and TCRdb holds only the in-frame ones, with some missing. The sample consists of more than 150,000 clones, approximately 86% of them appearing once. Sequenced: peripheral blood. Every receptor here comes from a man aged 40-50 years with active or convalescent COVID-19.

The chain combines TRBV9 with TRBJ2-2; D is unclear. The V end lost 0 bases, the J end lost 2 bases, and 8 bases lay between the germline ends. Looked up from germline, CDR1 is SGDLS and CDR2 is YYNGEE. The length of the CDR3 is 15 residues. Written as DNA, the CDR3 is TGTGCCAGCAGCGTAGGGGTTAGCAACACCGGGGAGCTGTTTTTT. Translated: CASSVGVSNTGELFF.

This clone is a singleton in its sample. The rearrangement links TRBV6-4 to TRBJ2-3; 8 nucleotides align to TRBD1. V was clipped by 6 bases and J by 2 bases; unmatched bases: 4. The CDR3 covers 14 residues. In germline, CDR1 is MRHNA, CDR2 SNTAGT. This chain's CDR3 is CASRRTGPTDTQYF. The CDR3 nucleotides read TGTGCCAGCAGAAGGACAGGGCCCACAGATACGCAGTATTTT.

V usage is TRBV30 and J usage is TRBJ1-5; D not resolved. The germline gives CDR1 GTSNPN, CDR2 SVGIG (reference sequence). The CDR3 has 13 residues. The V end lost 2 bases, the J end lost 2 bases, and 7 bases lay between the germline ends. The CDR3 coding sequence is TGTGCCTGGAGTTACGGGGGCAATCAGCCCCAGCATTTT. Translated: CAWSYGGNQPQHF.

This chain joins TRBV28 and TRBJ1-1; D gene uncertain. V was clipped by 2 bases and J by 7 bases, with 8 bases between them. Germline V gene lookup returns CDR1 MDHEN and CDR2 SYDVKM. The CDR3 runs to 12 residues. CDR3 nucleotides: TGTGCCAGCAGTTTAAAGCCAAATGAAGCTTTCTTT. As protein: CASSLKPNEAFF.

The chain links TRBV6-5 to TRBJ1-1; the D gene is possibly TRBD1 (6 bases). Trimming removed 4 bases at V and 6 bases at J, with 15 bases between. Germline V CDR1 and CDR2: MNHEY, SVGAGI. The CDR3 is 14 residues long. As DNA, the CDR3 is TGTGCCAGCAGTTTTACAGGGACGAGTGCTGAAGCTTTCTTT. Protein: CASSFTGTSAEAFF.

The chain recombines TRBV30 with TRBJ2-7; D may be TRBD1 (5 bases). Per the germline V gene, CDR1 is GTSNPN and CDR2 is SVGIG (reference sequence). Trimming left V 3 bases short and J 5 bases short, with 11 bases between. The CDR3 extends over 12 amino acids. The CDR3 loop is CAWRPGFDEQYF. Here the CDR3 DNA reads TGTGCCTGGAGGCCAGGGTTCGACGAGCAGTACTTC.

The genes are TRBV21-1 and TRBJ2-7; the table gives TRBD1 as D, unverified against the DNA. TRBV21-1 is described as a pseudogene. This CDR3 region has 15 residues. CDR3 sequence: CASSKNNFRTDEQYF. CDR3 bases: TGTGCCAGCAGCAAAAATAATTTTAGGACAGACGAGCAGTACTTC.

The chain links TRBV6-4 to TRBJ1-6; no reliable D call. The CDR3 totals 13 residues. Trimming took 3 bases from V and 7 from J, leaving 7 bases between them. Germline CDR1 reads MRHNA; CDR2 reads SNTAGT. The CDR3 spells CASSEGVNSPLHF. The CDR3 DNA follows: TGTGCCAGCAGTGAAGGAGTAAATTCACCCCTCCACTTT.

The rearrangement joins TRBV18 to TRBJ2-3; 7 nucleotides match TRBD2. The CDR3 loop spans 15 amino acids. V was clipped by 1 base and J by 5 bases; unmatched bases: 6. The V gene's germline CDR1 is KGHSH and CDR2 LQKENI. DNA for the CDR3: TGTGCCAGCTCACCACGCGGGCAGCGGGAAGATACGCAGTATTTT. This sequence encodes CASSPRGQREDTQYF.

This chain connects TRBV7-3 to TRBJ2-5; 15 nucleotides match TRBD2. This CDR3 contains 14 residues. V lost 8 bases to trimming and J lost 10 bases; unmatched junction nucleotides: 8. Germline values: CDR1 SGHTA, CDR2 FQGTGA. This chain's CDR3 is CASVRTSGGAGQYF. Written as DNA, the CDR3 is TGTGCCAGCGTTCGGACTAGCGGGGGGGCAGGCCAGTACTTC. Based on the CDR3 plus reference TRBV7-3 and TRBJ2-5, the full variable domain is GAGVSQTPSNKVTEKGKYVELRCDPISGHTALYWYRQSLGQGPEFLIYFQGTGAADDSGLPNDRFFAVRPEGSVSTLKIQRTERGDSAVYLCASVRTSGGAGQYFGPGTRLLVL.

V and J are TRBV27 and TRBJ2-3; TRBD2 agrees at 12 bases. The ends lost 3 bases at V and 0 bases at J; junction bases unmatched: 7. Germline-derived CDR1 and CDR2 are MNHEY and SMNVEV (reference sequence). The CDR3 has 18 amino acids. The CDR3 sequence: CASSFNRLAGASTDTQYF. Written as DNA, the CDR3 is TGTGCCAGCAGTTTCAACAGACTAGCGGGGGCGAGCACAGATACGCAGTATTTT.

V gene TRBV5-1 combines with J gene TRBJ1-6, with 8 bases lining up with TRBD1. V trimming: 4 bases; J trimming: 9 bases; junction bases outside the gene matches: 12. CDR1 is SGHRS, CDR2 YFSETQ, per germline. The CDR3 sequence is 16 residues long. The CDR3, as DNA: TGCGCCAGCAGCCCCACCCCAGGACAGGGTGGTTCACCCCTCCACTTT. The encoded protein is CASSPTPGQGGSPLHF.

This clone has more than one count but fewer than ten. The CDR3 loop reads CASSPGERGRRSPKNIQYF. CDR3 coding DNA: TGTGCCAGCAGTCCCGGGGAGAGGGGGCGGAGGAGCCCCAAAAACATTCAGTACTTC. The genes are TRBV7-8 and TRBJ2-4; 7 bases align to TRBD1. Germline V gene lookup returns CDR1 SGHVS and CDR2 FQNEAQ. The CDR3 is made up of 19 amino acids. V shed 6 bases and J 2 bases; nucleotides not matched to a gene: 19.

The rearrangement joins TRBV28 to TRBJ2-3; D possibly corresponds to TRBD1 (5 bases). CDR1 is MDHEN, CDR2 SYDVKM, per germline. V lost 5 bases, J lost 2 bases, and 20 bases lay in between. The CDR3 spans 17 residues. The CDR3: CASSHRRQRPDTDTQYF. The CDR3 DNA reads as TGTGCCAGCAGTCACCGAAGACAGCGCCCTGACACAGATACGCAGTATTTT.

The chain uses TRBV24-1 and TRBJ2-1; 9 nucleotides line up with TRBD1. The V and J ends lost 11 bases and 12 bases, in that order; junction bases with no gene match: 4. Germline lookup yields CDR1 KGHDR and CDR2 SFDVKD. The CDR3 is 10 residues long. The CDR3 protein is CAIGTGRQFF. CDR3 bases: TGTGCCATCGGGACAGGGAGGCAGTTCTTC.

This chain uses TRBV7-6 with TRBJ2-5; 9 bases fit TRBD2. Germline V gives CDR1 SGHVS, CDR2 FNYEAQ. The CDR3 has 18 residues. Losses at the gene ends were 5 bases for V and 5 bases for J; bases not matched to a gene: 18. The CDR3 loop is CASSLASGPGSGGETQYF. In DNA form, the CDR3 reads TGTGCCAGCAGCCTTGCGAGCGGGCCAGGGAGCGGGGGGGAGACCCAGTACTTC.

The chain combines TRBV28 with TRBJ1-1; a weak D match, TRBD1 (6 bases). Trimming took 5 bases from V and 4 from J, leaving 11 bases between them. The length of the CDR3 is 13 residues. Germline V gene lookup returns CDR1 MDHEN and CDR2 SYDVKM. The CDR3: CASSPGGRTEAFF. Written as DNA, the CDR3 is TGTGCCAGCAGTCCCGGGGGGCGCACTGAAGCTTTCTTT.

The rearrangement uses TRBV12-3 or TRBV12-4 and TRBJ2-7; D is unclear. This CDR3 contains 13 residues. Between the trimmed V and J ends, which lost 3 bases and 2 bases, there was a span of 8 bases. The CDR3 region is CASSFPGPYEQYF. The CDR3 DNA reads TGTGCCAGCAGTTTCCCAGGTCCCTACGAGCAGTACTTC.

The chain uses TRBV2 and TRBJ1-4; 8 nucleotides line up with TRBD1. The CDR3 spans 16 residues. Germline V gene data show CDR1 as SNHLY and CDR2 as FYNNEI. V lost 3 bases and J lost 1; bases outside the gene matches: 4. DNA of the CDR3: TGTGCCAGCAGTGATTTAGGACAGGGAACTAATGAAAAACTGTTTTTT. Its protein is CASSDLGQGTNEKLFF.

This sequence joins TRBV19 and TRBJ2-6; D is perhaps TRBD2 (6 bases). The CDR3 is 14 residues long. Germline CDR1 LNHDA, CDR2 SQIVND (reference sequence). The V end was cut by 7 bases, the J end by 3 bases, with 10 bases between. CDR3: CASNGGFGANVLTF. The CDR3 DNA reads as TGTGCCAGTAATGGAGGGTTTGGGGCCAACGTCCTGACTTTC.

The chain recombines TRBV29-1 with TRBJ2-7; TRBD1 agrees at 8 bases. The CDR3 spans 14 residues. From germline, CDR1 is SQVTM and CDR2 ANQGSEA. J gave up 1 base and V 5 bases, and 7 bases lay outside the gene matches. In nucleotides, the CDR3 is TGCAGCGTTCCCGGACAGGGTGGGTCCTACGAGCAGTACTTC. Translation: CSVPGQGGSYEQYF.

This clone was found a few times. The chain combines TRBV5-1 with TRBJ1-1, with TRBD1 matching 8 bases. The CDR3 spans 15 residues. Per germline, CDR1 SGHRS and CDR2 YFSETQ. V shed 1 base and J 4 bases; nucleotides not matched to a gene: 6. For the CDR3, the DNA is TGCGCCAGCAGCTTGAAACAGGGGGGTGGCACTGAAGCTTTCTTT. Residues: CASSLKQGGGTEAFF.

The chain couples TRBV28 to TRBJ2-5; D call uncertain. The CDR3 consists of 10 residues. The V end lost 5 bases, the J end lost 5 bases, and 3 bases lay between the germline ends. Per germline, CDR1 MDHEN and CDR2 SYDVKM. The CDR3 loop is CASSRETQYF. The CDR3 DNA sequence: TGTGCCAGCAGTCGGGAGACCCAGTACTTC.

V usage is TRBV25-1 and J usage is TRBJ1-2; 7 nucleotides align to TRBD1. V lost 1 base to trimming and J lost 8 bases; unmatched junction nucleotides: 4. The CDR3 is made up of 13 amino acids. Germline-derived CDR1 and CDR2 are MGHDK and SYGVNS. This CDR3 reads CASSEFRGYGYTF. CDR3 DNA sequence: TGTGCCAGCAGTGAATTCAGGGGGTACGGCTACACCTTC.

J is TRBJ1-1 and V is TRBV7-2; 8 bases are a match to TRBD1. Germline V gene lookup returns CDR1 SGHTA and CDR2 FQGNSA. This CDR3 contains 13 residues. Unmatched junction bases numbered 2, after V lost 4 bases and J lost 4 bases. The CDR3 sequence: CASSSQGATEAFF. The DNA of the CDR3 is TGTGCCAGCAGCTCTCAGGGGGCCACTGAAGCTTTCTTT.

The sample holds one count of this clone. This sequence joins TRBV28 and TRBJ1-6; 10 bases line up with TRBD1. Germline V CDR1 and CDR2: MDHEN, SYDVKM. The CDR3 totals 14 residues. The junction had 5 bases not matched to a gene; V was cut back by 6 bases and J by 9 bases. In DNA form, the CDR3 reads TGTGCCAGCAGCATCGACAGGGGGCCTTCACCCCTCCACTTT. Residues: CASSIDRGPSPLHF.

V is TRBV5-8 and J is TRBJ1-5; D is possibly TRBD1 (6 bases). The length of the CDR3 is 15 residues. Between the trimmed V and J ends, which lost 3 bases and 2 bases, there was a span of 12 bases. The V gene's germline CDR1 is SGHTS and CDR2 YDEGEE. In nucleotides, the CDR3 is TGTGCCAGCAGCTCAGGGGCGGTGGGCAATCAGCCCCAGCATTTT. Protein product: CASSSGAVGNQPQHF.

The gene calls are TRBV20-1 and TRBJ1-1; 7 nucleotides agree with TRBD1. CDR3 length equals 10 residues. Germline lookup yields CDR1 DFQATT and CDR2 SNEGSKA (reference sequence). Losses at the gene ends were 5 bases for V and 11 bases for J; bases not matched to a gene: 5. The CDR3 DNA follows: TGCAGTGCTCAGGGGGAGAGGGCTTTCTTT. Amino acid sequence: CSAQGERAFF.

V and J are TRBV5-8 and TRBJ2-7; 9 nucleotides align to TRBD1. V was clipped by 4 bases and J by 3 bases; unmatched bases: 8. This CDR3 is built from 15 residues. Germline CDR1 is SGHTS and CDR2 is YDEGEE. The CDR3 sequence: CASSPTGTGNYEQYF. DNA for the CDR3: TGTGCCAGCAGCCCGACCGGGACAGGGAACTACGAGCAGTACTTC.